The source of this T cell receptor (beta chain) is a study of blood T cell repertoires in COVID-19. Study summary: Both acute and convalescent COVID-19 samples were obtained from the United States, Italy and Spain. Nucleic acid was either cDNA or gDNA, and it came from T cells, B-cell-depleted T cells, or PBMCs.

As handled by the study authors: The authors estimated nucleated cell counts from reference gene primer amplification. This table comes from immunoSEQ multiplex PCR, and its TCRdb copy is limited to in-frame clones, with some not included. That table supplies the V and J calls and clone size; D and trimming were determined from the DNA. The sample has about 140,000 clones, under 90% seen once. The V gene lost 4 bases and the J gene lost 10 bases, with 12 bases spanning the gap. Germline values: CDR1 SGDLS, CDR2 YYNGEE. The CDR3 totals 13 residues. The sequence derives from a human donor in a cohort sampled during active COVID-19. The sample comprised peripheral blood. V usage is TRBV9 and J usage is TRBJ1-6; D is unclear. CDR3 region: CASSPEEGSPLHF. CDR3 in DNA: TGTGCCAGCAGCCCCGAGGAGGGATCACCCCTCCACTTT.